Following are 8 T cell receptor beta chains from one sample sequenced in a study of siplizumab effects on memory and regulatory T cells. Assay used: immunoSEQ multiplex PCR; TCRdb lists only in-frame clones, some missing. Altogether 100,000 or so clones are present, over 90% being singletons, with the ten largest covering about 12%. Sequencing was done on a sample of non-Treg CD4+ T cells sorted from blood. The receptors derive from a human donor in good health.

The rearrangement joins TRBV5-1 to TRBJ1-1, with D perhaps matching TRBD1 (6 bases). This CDR3 region has 11 residues. Germline V gene sequence: CDR1 SGHRS, CDR2 YFSETQ. The V end was cut by 5 bases, the J end by 7 bases, with 9 bases between. The CDR3 DNA is TGCGCCAGCAGAGGGGGATTTGAAGCTTTCTTT. This codes for CASRGGFEAFF.

The chain joins TRBV9 to TRBJ2-1; D uncertain. The germline V gene encodes CDR1 SGDLS and CDR2 YYNGEE. The CDR3 totals 13 residues. Trimming shortened V by 3 bases and J by 3 bases, and 7 bases separated the two germline ends. Here the CDR3 reads CASSGRDYNEQFF. CDR3 sequence (DNA): TGTGCCAGCAGCGGAAGGGACTACAATGAGCAGTTCTTC.

V and J are TRBV23-1 and TRBJ1-5; TRBD1 matches at 10 bases. TRBV23-1 is noted as an ORF with a role that remains uncertain. The V segment lost 8 bases and the J segment 5 bases; nucleotides outside the gene matches: 6. CDR3 size: 14 residues. The CDR3 DNA is TGCGCCAGCGGTAGGGACAGGGGATATCAGCCCCAGCATTTT. This codes for CASGRDRGYQPQHF.

The CDR3 reads CASSLDQQGEQYF. The CDR3 nucleotides read TGTGCCAGCAGCTTAGATCAGCAGGGTGAGCAGTACTTC. The chain couples TRBV11-3 to TRBJ2-7, with TRBD1 as a possible D gene (5 bases). Per the germline V gene, CDR1 is SGHNT and CDR2 is YENEEA. V dropped 0 bases and J dropped 7 bases, with 10 bases sitting between them. The CDR3 loop spans 13 amino acids.

Only one count was recorded for this clone. CDR3 residues: CSVSSSGIRDEQYF. The CDR3, as DNA: TGCAGCGTTTCTTCTAGCGGGATCAGGGACGAGCAGTACTTC. The chain joins TRBV29-1 to TRBJ2-7, with 9 bases fitting TRBD2. From germline, CDR1 is SQVTM and CDR2 ANQGSEA. CDR3 length: 14 amino acids. The V segment lost 5 bases and the J segment 5 bases; nucleotides outside the gene matches: 10.

The chain links TRBV27 to TRBJ2-5; 10 positions agree with TRBD2. Per the germline V gene, CDR1 is MNHEY and CDR2 is SMNVEV (reference sequence). The trim removed 6 bases at V and 2 bases at J, leaving 3 bases unmatched. CDR3 length: 14 residues. CDR3 coding DNA: TGTGCCAGCAGGCGAGCGGGAGGGCAAGAGACCCAGTACTTC. It translates to CASRRAGGQETQYF.

CDR3 sequence: CAWSVQDEQYF. DNA for the CDR3: TGTGCCTGGAGTGTACAAGACGAGCAGTACTTC. The V and J genes are TRBV30 and TRBJ2-7, with no clear D. Between the trimmed V and J ends, which lost 0 bases and 5 bases, there was a span of 5 bases. CDR1 and CDR2 (germline): GTSNPN, SVGIG (reference sequence). CDR3 length: 11 amino acids.

The V gene is TRBV6-1, the J gene TRBJ1-1; D gene unclear. The germline gives CDR1 MNHNS, CDR2 SASEGT. Trimming pared 5 bases from V and 1 base from J, leaving 11 bases between. This CDR3 region has 14 residues. The CDR3 bases are TGTGCCAGCAGTCCCCGGGCAGAGAACACTGAAGCTTTCTTT. As protein: CASSPRAENTEAFF.